This paragraph reports one TCR beta chain. Its antigen remains unidentified. Sequenced by immunoSEQ multiplex PCR; TCRdb stores in-frame clones only, minus some. There are under 150,000 clones in the sample; approximately 90% occur only once, and 7.2% lies in the top ten. The data belong to a study of T cell responses to AZD1222 COVID-19 vaccine. Study-wide background: Pooled samples include second doses given at about 4 or 12 weeks.

Broader study findings: Reports indicate that nearly half of spike-specific TCRs are directed at unmutated variant regions. Sampled repertoires all dated from after the peak T cell response. Donor demographics were predominantly white British with a female majority; clonal diversity may be underestimated.

The clonotype was recovered from an adult in good health. The material was peripheral blood, obtained on day 0 of AZD1222 vaccination.

CDR3 nucleotides: TGTGCCAGCGGACAGGGGGTCAGGGAGCAGTACTTC. Its protein product is CASGQGVREQYF. V and J are TRBV6-1 and TRBJ2-7; 10 positions agree with TRBD1. CDR3 size: 12 residues. Trimming took 8 bases from V and 7 from J; bases not matched to a gene: 5. CDR1 MNHNS and CDR2 SASEGT come from the germline V gene.